This T cell receptor beta chain was recovered during a study of blood T cells in healthy people across ages. Germline-derived CDR1 and CDR2 are MNHEY and SVGEGT. Trimming removed 4 bases from V and 3 bases from J; junction bases left unmatched: 5. There are 15 residues in the CDR3. Worth noting for this clonotype: The antigen is not known.

Study-wide results and limits: TCR beta diversity correlated strongly with naive T cell percentage.

Next came a second PCR, run for about 7 to 12 cycles, which used a sample-barcoded 5' primer along with a J-beta primer mix. One entry per CDR3 protein, called by TCRdb with MiXCR from the 5' RACE reads. The table includes roughly 900,000 distinct CDR3 sequences, 45% to 50% detected once. Sequenced: blood. This receptor was identified in a man aged 25-40 years in good health. The genes are TRBV6-2 or TRBV6-3 and TRBJ2-2, with 7 bases fitting TRBD1. The CDR3 is CASSSTGLDTGELFF. The CDR3 DNA follows: TGTGCCAGCAGTTCGACAGGGCTGGACACCGGGGAGCTGTTTTTT.